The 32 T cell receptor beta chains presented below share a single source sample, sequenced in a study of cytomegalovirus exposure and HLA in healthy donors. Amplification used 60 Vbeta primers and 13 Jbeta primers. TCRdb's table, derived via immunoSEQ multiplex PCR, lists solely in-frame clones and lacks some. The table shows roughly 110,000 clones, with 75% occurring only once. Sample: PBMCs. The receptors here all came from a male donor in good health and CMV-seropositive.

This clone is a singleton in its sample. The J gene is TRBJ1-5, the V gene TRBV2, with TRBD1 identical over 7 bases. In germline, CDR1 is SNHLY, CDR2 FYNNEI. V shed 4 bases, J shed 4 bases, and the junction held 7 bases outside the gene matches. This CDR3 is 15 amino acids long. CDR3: CASSVDRWGNQPQHF. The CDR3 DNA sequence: TGTGCCAGCAGTGTGGACAGGTGGGGGAATCAGCCCCAGCATTTT.

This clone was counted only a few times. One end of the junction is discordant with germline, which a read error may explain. The CDR3 DNA reads TGTGCCTGGAGCAAGGACAGTACCCAGCCCCAGAATTTT. This codes for CAWSKDSTQPQNF. The chain carries TRBV30 and TRBJ1-5; tentatively, D is TRBD1 (6 bases). From germline, CDR1 is GTSNPN and CDR2 SVGIG (reference sequence). This CDR3 contains 13 residues.

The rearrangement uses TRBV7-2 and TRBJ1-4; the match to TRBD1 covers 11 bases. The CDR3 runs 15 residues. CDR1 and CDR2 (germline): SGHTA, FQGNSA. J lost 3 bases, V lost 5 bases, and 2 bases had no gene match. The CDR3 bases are TGTGCCAGCAGCCGGACAGGGGGCCCTAATGAAAAACTGTTTTTT. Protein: CASSRTGGPNEKLFF. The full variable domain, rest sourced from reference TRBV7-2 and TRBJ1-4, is GAGVSQSPSNKVTEKGKDVELRCDPISGHTALYWYRQSLGQGLEFLIYFQGNSAPDKSGLPSDRFSAERTGGSVSTLTIQRTQQEDSAVYLCASSRTGGPNEKLFFGSGTQLSVL.

The CDR3 loop is CASSLYTGTGHLNNYGYTF. CDR3 nucleotide sequence: TGTGCCAGCAGTCTTTACACCGGGACAGGGCATCTCAATAACTATGGCTACACCTTC. The rearrangement uses TRBV28 and TRBJ1-2; TRBD1 aligns across 9 bases. Unmatched junction bases numbered 17, after V lost 5 bases and J lost 1 base. Per the germline V gene, CDR1 is MDHEN and CDR2 is SYDVKM. There are 19 residues in the CDR3.

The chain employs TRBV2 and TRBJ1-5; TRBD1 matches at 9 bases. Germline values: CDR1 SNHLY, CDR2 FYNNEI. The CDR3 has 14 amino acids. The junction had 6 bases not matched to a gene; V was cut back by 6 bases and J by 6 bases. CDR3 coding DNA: TGTGCCAGCAGCGCACAGGGGGCGGGTCAGCCCCAGCATTTT. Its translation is CASSAQGAGQPQHF. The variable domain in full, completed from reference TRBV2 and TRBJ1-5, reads EPEVTQTPSHQVTQMGQEVILRCVPISNHLYFYWYRQILGQKVEFLVSFYNNEISEKSEIFDDQFSVERPDGSNFTLKIRSTKLEDSAMYFCASSAQGAGQPQHFGDGTRLSIL.

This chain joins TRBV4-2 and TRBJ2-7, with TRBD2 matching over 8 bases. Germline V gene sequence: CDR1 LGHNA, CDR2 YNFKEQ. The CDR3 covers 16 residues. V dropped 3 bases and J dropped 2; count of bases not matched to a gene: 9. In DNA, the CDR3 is TGTGCCAGCAGCCAGCCGCCGGGACTAGTGGCCTACGAGCAGTACTTC. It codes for CASSQPPGLVAYEQYF.

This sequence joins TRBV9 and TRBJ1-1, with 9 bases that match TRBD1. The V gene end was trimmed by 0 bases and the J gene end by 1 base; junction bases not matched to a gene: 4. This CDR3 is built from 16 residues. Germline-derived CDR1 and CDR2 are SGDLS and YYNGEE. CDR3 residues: CASSVGGTGWNTEAFF. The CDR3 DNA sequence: TGTGCCAGCAGCGTAGGGGGGACAGGGTGGAACACTGAAGCTTTCTTT.

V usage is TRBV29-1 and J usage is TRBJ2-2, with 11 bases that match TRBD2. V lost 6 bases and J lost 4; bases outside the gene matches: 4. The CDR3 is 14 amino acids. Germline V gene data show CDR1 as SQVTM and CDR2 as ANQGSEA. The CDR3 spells CSVLAGVGTGELFF. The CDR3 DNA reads TGCAGCGTACTAGCGGGAGTTGGCACCGGGGAGCTGTTTTTT.

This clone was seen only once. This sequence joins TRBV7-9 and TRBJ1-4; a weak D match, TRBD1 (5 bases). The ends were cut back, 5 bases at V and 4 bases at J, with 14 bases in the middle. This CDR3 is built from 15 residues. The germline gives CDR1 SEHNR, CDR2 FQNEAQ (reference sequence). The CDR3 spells CASSTLQARNEKLFF. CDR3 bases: TGTGCCAGCAGCACTTTACAGGCCCGTAATGAAAAACTGTTTTTT.

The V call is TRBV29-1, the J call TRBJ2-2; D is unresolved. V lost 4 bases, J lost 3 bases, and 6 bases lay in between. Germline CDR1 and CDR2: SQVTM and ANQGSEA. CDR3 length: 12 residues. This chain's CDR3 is CSVGQDTGELFF. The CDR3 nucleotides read TGCAGCGTTGGGCAGGACACCGGGGAGCTGTTTTTT.

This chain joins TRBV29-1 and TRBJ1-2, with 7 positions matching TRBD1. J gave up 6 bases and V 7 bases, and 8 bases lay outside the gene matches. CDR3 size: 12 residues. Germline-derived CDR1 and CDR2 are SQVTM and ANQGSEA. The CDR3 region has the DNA TGCAGCGCCGACGTGACAGGGAATGGCTACACCTTC. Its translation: CSADVTGNGYTF.

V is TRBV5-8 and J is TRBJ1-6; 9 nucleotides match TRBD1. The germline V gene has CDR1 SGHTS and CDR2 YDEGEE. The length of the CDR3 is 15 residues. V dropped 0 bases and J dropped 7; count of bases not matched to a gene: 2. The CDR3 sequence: CASSLDRGQNSPLHF. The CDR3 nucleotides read TGTGCCAGCAGCTTGGACAGGGGGCAAAATTCACCCCTCCACTTT.

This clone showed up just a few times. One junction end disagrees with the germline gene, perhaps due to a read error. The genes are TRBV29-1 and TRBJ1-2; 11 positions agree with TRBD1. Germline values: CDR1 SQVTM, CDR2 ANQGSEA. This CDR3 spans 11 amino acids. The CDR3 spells CSASGTGGPDF. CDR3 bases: TGCAGCGCCTCCGGGACAGGGGGACCTGACTTC.

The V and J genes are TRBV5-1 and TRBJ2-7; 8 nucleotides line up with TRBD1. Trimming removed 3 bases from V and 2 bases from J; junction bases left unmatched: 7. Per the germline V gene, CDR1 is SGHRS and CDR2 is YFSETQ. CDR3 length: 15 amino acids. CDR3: CASSSQGTGTYEQYF. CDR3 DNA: TGCGCCAGCAGCTCCCAGGGGACAGGTACCTACGAGCAGTACTTC.

CDR3 coding DNA: TGCGCCAGCAGCCCGGGACTAGCCAAAAACATTCAGTACTTC. Its translation: CASSPGLAKNIQYF. The chain recombines TRBV5-1 with TRBJ2-4, with a weak D call TRBD2 (6 bases). The CDR3 loop spans 14 amino acids. Germline CDR1 is SGHRS and CDR2 is YFSETQ. Trimming shortened V by 4 bases and J by 0 bases, and 8 bases separated the two germline ends.

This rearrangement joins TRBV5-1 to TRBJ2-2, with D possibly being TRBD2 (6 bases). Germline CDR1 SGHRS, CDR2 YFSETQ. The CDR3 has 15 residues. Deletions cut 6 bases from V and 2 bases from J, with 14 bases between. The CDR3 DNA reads TGCGCCAGCACCTCGTTAGCGGTCAACACCGGGGAGCTGTTTTTT. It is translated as CASTSLAVNTGELFF.

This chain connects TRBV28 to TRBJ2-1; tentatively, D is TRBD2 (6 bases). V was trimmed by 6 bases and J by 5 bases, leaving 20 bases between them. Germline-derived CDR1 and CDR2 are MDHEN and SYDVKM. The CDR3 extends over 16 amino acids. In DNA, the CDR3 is TGTGCCAGCAGACTTCCCGGGACTTTGTTAGACAATGAGCAGTTCTTC. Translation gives CASRLPGTLLDNEQFF.

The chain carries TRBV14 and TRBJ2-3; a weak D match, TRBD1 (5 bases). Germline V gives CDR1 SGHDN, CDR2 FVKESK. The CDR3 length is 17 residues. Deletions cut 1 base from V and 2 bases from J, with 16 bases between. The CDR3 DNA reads TGTGCCAGCAGCCAAGTGTATCAGGGTGCCGACACAGATACGCAGTATTTT. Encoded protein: CASSQVYQGADTDTQYF.

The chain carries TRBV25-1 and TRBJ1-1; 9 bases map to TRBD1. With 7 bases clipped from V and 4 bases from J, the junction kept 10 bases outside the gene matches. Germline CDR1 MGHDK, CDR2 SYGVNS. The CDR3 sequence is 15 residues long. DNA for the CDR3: TGTGCCAGCACCGCGAGGACAGGGGCTTTCACTGAAGCTTTCTTT. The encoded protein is CASTARTGAFTEAFF.

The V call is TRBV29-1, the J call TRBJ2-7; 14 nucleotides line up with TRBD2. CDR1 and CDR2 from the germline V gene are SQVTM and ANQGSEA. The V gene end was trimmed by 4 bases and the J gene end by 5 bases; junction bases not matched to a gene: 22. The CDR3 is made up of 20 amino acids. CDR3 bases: TGCAGCGTTGTGTCATCCGAGGGACTAGCGGGGGTTTCCTCAACTCACGAGCAGTACTTC. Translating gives CSVVSSEGLAGVSSTHEQYF.

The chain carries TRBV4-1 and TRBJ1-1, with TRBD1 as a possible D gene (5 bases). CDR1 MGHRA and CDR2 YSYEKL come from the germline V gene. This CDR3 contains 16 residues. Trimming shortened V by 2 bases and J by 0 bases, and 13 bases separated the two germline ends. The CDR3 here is CASSQRADTLNTEAFF. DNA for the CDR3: TGCGCCAGCAGCCAACGCGCGGACACTTTGAACACTGAAGCTTTCTTT.

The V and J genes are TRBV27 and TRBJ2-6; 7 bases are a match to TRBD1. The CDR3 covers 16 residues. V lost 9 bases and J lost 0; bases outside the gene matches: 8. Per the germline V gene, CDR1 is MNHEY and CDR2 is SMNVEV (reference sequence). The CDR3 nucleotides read TGTGCCAGTTCCGGACAGGTCCTCTCTGGGGCCAACGTCCTGACTTTC. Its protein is CASSGQVLSGANVLTF.

For the CDR3, the DNA is TGTGCCAGTAGTATAGCGCGGGGGCCCGATTACGAGCAGTACTTC. Amino acid sequence: CASSIARGPDYEQYF. V usage is TRBV19 and J usage is TRBJ2-7; D is perhaps TRBD2 (7 bases). The CDR3 totals 15 residues. CDR1 is LNHDA, CDR2 SQIVND, per germline (reference sequence). Between the trimmed V and J ends, which lost 1 base and 4 bases, there was a span of 14 bases.

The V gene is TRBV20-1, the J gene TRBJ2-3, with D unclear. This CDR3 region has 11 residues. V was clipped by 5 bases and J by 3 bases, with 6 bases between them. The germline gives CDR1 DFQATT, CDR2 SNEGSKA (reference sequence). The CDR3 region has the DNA TGCAGTGCTGGGCTAACAGATACGCAGTATTTT. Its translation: CSAGLTDTQYF.

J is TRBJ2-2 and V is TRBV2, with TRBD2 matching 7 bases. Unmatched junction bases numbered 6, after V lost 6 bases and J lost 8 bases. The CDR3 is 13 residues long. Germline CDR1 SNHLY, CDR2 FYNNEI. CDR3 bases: TGTGCCAGCAGGCGGGACTACCAGGGGGAGCTGTTTTTT. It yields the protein CASRRDYQGELFF.

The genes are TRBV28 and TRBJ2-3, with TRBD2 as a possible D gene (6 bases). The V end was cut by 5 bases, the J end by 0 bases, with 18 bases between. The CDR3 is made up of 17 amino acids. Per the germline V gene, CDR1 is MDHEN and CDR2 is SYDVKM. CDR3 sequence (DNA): TGTGCCAGCAGTGCACCTAGCGTACGCCCTAGCACAGATACGCAGTATTTT. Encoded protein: CASSAPSVRPSTDTQYF.

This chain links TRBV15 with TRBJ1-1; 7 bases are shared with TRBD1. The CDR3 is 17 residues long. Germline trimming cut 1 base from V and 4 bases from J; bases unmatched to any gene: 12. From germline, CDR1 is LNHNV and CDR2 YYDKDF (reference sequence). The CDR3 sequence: CATSRVGQGGRGTEAFF. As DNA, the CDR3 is TGTGCCACCAGCAGAGTAGGTCAGGGGGGACGGGGCACTGAAGCTTTCTTT. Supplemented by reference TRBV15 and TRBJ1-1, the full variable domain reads DAMVIQNPRYQVTQFGKPVTLSCSQTLNHNVMYWYQQKSSQAPKLLFHYYDKDFNNEADTPDNFQSRRPNTSFCFLDIRSPGLGDTAMYLCATSRVGQGGRGTEAFFGQGTRLTVV.

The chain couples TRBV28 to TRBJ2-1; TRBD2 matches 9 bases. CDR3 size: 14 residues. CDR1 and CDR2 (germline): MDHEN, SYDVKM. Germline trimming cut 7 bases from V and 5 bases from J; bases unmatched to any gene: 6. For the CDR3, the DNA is TGTGCCAGCATTAGGGCTAGCGGGGACAATGAGCAGTTCTTC. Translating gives CASIRASGDNEQFF.

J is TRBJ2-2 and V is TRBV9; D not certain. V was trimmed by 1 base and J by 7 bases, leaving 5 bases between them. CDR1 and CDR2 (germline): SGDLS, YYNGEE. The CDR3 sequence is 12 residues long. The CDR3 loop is CASSVLGGELFF. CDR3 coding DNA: TGTGCCAGCAGCGTACTAGGCGGGGAGCTGTTTTTT.

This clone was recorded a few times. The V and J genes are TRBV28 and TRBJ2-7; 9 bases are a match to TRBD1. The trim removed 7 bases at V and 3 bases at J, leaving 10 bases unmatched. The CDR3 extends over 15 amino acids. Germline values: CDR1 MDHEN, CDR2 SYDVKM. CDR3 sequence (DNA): TGTGCCAGCACTCCACAGGGGGCCGGCGGCTACGAGCAGTACTTC. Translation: CASTPQGAGGYEQYF.

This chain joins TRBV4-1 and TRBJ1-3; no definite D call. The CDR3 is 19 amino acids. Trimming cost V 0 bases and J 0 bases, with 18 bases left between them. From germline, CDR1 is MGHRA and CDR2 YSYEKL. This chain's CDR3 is CASSQERGRGRLSGNTIYF. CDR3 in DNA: TGCGCCAGCAGCCAAGAACGAGGACGGGGTCGACTCTCTGGAAACACCATATATTTT.

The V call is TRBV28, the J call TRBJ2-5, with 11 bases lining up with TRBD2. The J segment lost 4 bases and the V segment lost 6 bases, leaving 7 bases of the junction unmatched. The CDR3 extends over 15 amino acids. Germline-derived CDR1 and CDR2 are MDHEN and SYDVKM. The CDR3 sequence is CASSPSGGLRETQYF. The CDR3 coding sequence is TGTGCCAGCAGCCCTAGCGGGGGGTTAAGAGAGACCCAGTACTTC.